The 22 T cell receptor beta chains listed next were all sequenced from one sample in a study of tissue T cells after allogeneic stem cell transplantation. The method was immunoSEQ multiplex PCR; TCRdb's version includes in-frame clones alone and lacks a portion of them. The data show tens of thousands of clones, around 70% seen once. Specimen: blood. All receptors derive from a female BALB/c mouse in good health. The mouse line has the MHC haplotype H2-d.

Details on this clone: Mouse names are used for the genes. Sequencing ends 1 residue short of the CDR3 end; the germline J gene provides the rest. V and J are TRBV13-1 and TRBJ1-4; D ambiguous. CDR3 length: 14 amino acids. Trimming cost V 2 bases and J 1 base, with 6 bases left between them. CDR1 NSHNY and CDR2 SYGAGN come from the germline V gene. CDR3 residues: CASSEVRSNERLFF. CDR3 DNA (partial): TGTGCCAGCAGTGAAGTCCGTTCCAACGAAAGATTATTT.

This clone has a single count. All gene names here are mouse names. Other DNA sequences of this sample code for an identical CDR3. The CDR3 region is CTCSALTGGAHAEQFF. The sequenced CDR3 bases are TGCACCTGCAGTGCTCTGACAGGGGGCGCCCATGCTGAGCAGTTC. The genes are TRBV1 and TRBJ2-1; TRBD1 agrees at 10 bases. The read gets to within 1 residue of the CDR3 end, and the germline J gene fills in the rest. The CDR3 loop spans 16 amino acids. The V and J ends lost 3 bases and 5 bases, in that order; junction bases with no gene match: 7. The germline V gene has CDR1 NSQYPW and CDR2 LRSPGD (reference sequence).

This clone was found a few times. Germline and genes: mouse. The sequenced fragment ends 1 residue before the CDR3 boundary, so the rest is inferred from the germline J gene. V gene TRBV3 combines with J gene TRBJ2-7; D is ambiguous. The CDR3 runs to 11 residues. The germline V gene has CDR1 SNHLY and CDR2 FYNGKV (reference sequence). V was shortened by 4 bases and J by 7 bases, with 8 bases between the two germline ends. CDR3 DNA, as far as it was read: TGTGCCAGCAGCTCGGGTGGGGAACAGTAC. Protein product: CASSSGGEQY. Given in full, the CDR3 is CASSSGGEQYF.

On this clone: Any gene name here is a mouse gene name. The sequence runs out 1 residue before the end of the CDR3; the remainder is reconstructed from the germline J gene. The chain couples TRBV4 to TRBJ2-5, with 14 bases fitting TRBD2. V gave up 6 bases and J gave up 4 bases; unmatched junction bases: 6. The CDR3 totals 16 residues. Germline V lookup: CDR1 LGHDT, CDR2 YNNKQL (reference sequence). Incomplete CDR3 DNA: TGTGCCAGCAGTCGGGACTGGGGGGGCAGGGAAGACACCCAGTAC. This codes for CASSRDWGGREDTQY. The whole CDR3 region reads CASSRDWGGREDTQYF.

About this clone itself: Gene names follow the mouse nomenclature. The read ends 1 residue early relative to the CDR3; the germline J gene fills the gap. The V call is TRBV19, the J call TRBJ2-1; a weak D match, TRBD2 (5 bases). Germline CDR1 FNHDT, CDR2 SITEND (reference sequence). The CDR3 has 15 amino acids. Trimming left V 0 bases short and J 1 base short, with 8 bases between. CDR3 DNA, as far as it was read: TGTGCCAGCAGTATAGAGAGACTGAACTATGCTGAGCAGTTC. Amino acids: CASSIERLNYAEQF. The full CDR3 reads CASSIERLNYAEQFF.

The table lists this clone with a few counts. Here the gene names and germline are mouse. The read halts 1 residue ahead of the CDR3 end, with the missing end drawn from the germline J gene. The chain recombines TRBV4 with TRBJ1-1, with a possible D match to TRBD1 (6 bases). CDR3 length: 14 amino acids. The germline gives CDR1 LGHDT, CDR2 YNNKQL (reference sequence). Trimming cost V 4 bases and J 1 base, with 10 bases left between them. The CDR3 bases that were read are TGTGCCAGCAGCTTCCGGGACAAAAACACAGAAGTCTTC. It is translated as CASSFRDKNTEVF. Given in full, the CDR3 is CASSFRDKNTEVFF.

A note on this clone: Gene names denote mouse genes. Coverage ceases 1 residue before the CDR3 finishes, and the germline J gene fills in the end. This sequence joins TRBV19 and TRBJ2-4, with 7 bases lining up with TRBD1. Germline trimming cut 1 base from V and 2 bases from J; bases unmatched to any gene: 4. The germline V gene has CDR1 FNHDT and CDR2 SITEND (reference sequence). This CDR3 contains 15 residues. The sequenced CDR3 bases are TGTGCCAGCAGTATAAGGGACAGACCTCAAAACACCTTGTAC. Its protein is CASSIRDRPQNTLY. The full CDR3 is CASSIRDRPQNTLYF. Supplemented by reference TRBV19 and TRBJ2-4, the full variable domain reads GGIITQTPKFLIGQEGQKLTLKCQQNFNHDTMYWYRQDSGKGLRLIYYSITENDLQKGDLSEGYDASREKKSSFSLTVTSAQKNEMAVFLCASSIRDRPQNTLYFGAGTRLSVL.

To note about this clone: Mouse names are used for the genes. The CDR3 end falls 1 residue outside the read, so it is completed with the germline J gene. The J gene is TRBJ1-5, the V gene TRBV19; a possible D gene is TRBD1 (6 bases). Germline values: CDR1 FNHDT, CDR2 SITEND (reference sequence). V was clipped by 6 bases and J by 0 bases, with 13 bases between them. CDR3 length: 15 amino acids. The sequenced CDR3 bases are TGTGCCAGCACGCCGGGACAATATAACAACCAGGCTCCGCTT. Translation: CASTPGQYNNQAPL. The full CDR3 is CASTPGQYNNQAPLF. Drawing the rest from reference TRBV19 and TRBJ1-5, the complete variable domain is GGIITQTPKFLIGQEGQKLTLKCQQNFNHDTMYWYRQDSGKGLRLIYYSITENDLQKGDLSEGYDASREKKSSFSLTVTSAQKNEMAVFLCASTPGQYNNQAPLFGEGTRLSVL.

This clone was seen a few times. Germline and genes here are mouse. The CDR3 end is not reached by the read, which stops 1 residue before it; the germline J gene fills it in. The chain employs TRBV13-2 and TRBJ2-7; TRBD2 might be the D (5 bases). The CDR3 is made up of 14 amino acids. The germline gives CDR1 NNHNN, CDR2 SYGAGS (reference sequence). Deletions cut 0 bases from V and 3 bases from J, with 10 bases between. CDR3 DNA (partial): TGTGCCAGCGGTGATGCAAACTGGAACTATGAACAGTAC. Residues: CASGDANWNYEQY. The full CDR3 protein is CASGDANWNYEQYF.

Of note for this clone: Gene names and germline match the mouse. The observed sequence ends 1 residue before the CDR3 terminus, with the missing tail filled in from the germline J gene. This sequence joins TRBV2 and TRBJ1-5, with 7 bases matching TRBD1. V dropped 1 base and J dropped 2; count of bases not matched to a gene: 2. Looked up from germline, CDR1 is LGHNA and CDR2 is YSYQKL. This CDR3 is 15 amino acids long. The CDR3: CASSQGGQHNQAPLF. Incomplete CDR3 DNA: TGTGCCAGCAGCCAAGGGGGACAGCACAACCAGGCTCCGCTT.

Turning to this clone: Gene and germline names: mouse. The read gets to within 1 residue of the CDR3 end, and the germline J gene fills in the rest. This chain joins TRBV24 and TRBJ1-6; D unclear. TRBJ1-6 is annotated as an ORF whose role is uncertain. The CDR3 is 12 amino acids. Germline CDR1 KGHTA, CDR2 FRNEEI. The V end was cut by 3 bases, the J end by 5 bases, with 2 bases between. The sequenced CDR3 bases are TGTGCCAGCAGTCTCCATAATTCGCCCCTCTAC. Protein sequence: CASSLHNSPLY. The full-length CDR3 reads as CASSLHNSPLYF.

Details on this clone: Gene and germline names: mouse. The CDR3 is cut off 1 residue early in the read; its end comes from the germline J gene. The chain employs TRBV1 and TRBJ2-4; TRBD2 might be the D (6 bases). Germline assignment: CDR1 NSQYPW and CDR2 LRSPGD (reference sequence). The CDR3 extends over 14 amino acids. The V end was cut by 4 bases, the J end by 2 bases, with 10 bases between. The CDR3 spells CTCSVSGAQNTLYF. Incomplete CDR3 DNA: TGCACCTGCAGTGTCTCTGGGGCTCAAAACACCTTGTAC.

A remark on this clone: The genes and germline here are from mouse. The CDR3 is CAWTPLRTGGGERLFF. The sequenced CDR3 bases are TGTGCCTGGACCCCTCTCCGGACAGGGGGCGGCGAAAGATTATTT. The chain combines TRBV31 with TRBJ1-4, with 11 bases aligning to TRBD1. The CDR3 is cut off 1 residue early in the read; its end comes from the germline J gene. The length of the CDR3 is 16 residues. V lost 4 bases and J lost 7; bases outside the gene matches: 11. Germline V gene sequence: CDR1 GKSSPN, CDR2 SITVG. The whole variable domain, remainder taken from reference TRBV31 and TRBJ1-4, is AQTIHQWPVAEIKAVGSPLSLGCTIKGKSSPNLYWYWQATGGTLQQLFYSITVGQVESVVQLNLSASRPKDDQFILSTEKLLLSHSGFYLCAWTPLRTGGGERLFFGHGTKLSVL.

On this clone: Mouse germline and gene names are used. Sequencing ends 1 residue short of the CDR3 end; the germline J gene provides the rest. The chain employs TRBV21 and TRBJ2-1, with 7 positions matching TRBD1. TRBV21 is identified as an open reading frame with a role that is uncertain. V dropped 7 bases and J dropped 0; count of bases not matched to a gene: 6. This CDR3 is 15 amino acids long. CDR3 sequence: CASIPDRTNYAEQFF. The sequenced part of the CDR3 DNA is TGTGCTAGCATCCCGGACAGGACTAACTATGCTGAGCAGTTC.

This clone was counted only a few times. The genes are named according to mouse. The read stops 1 residue short of the end of the CDR3; the missing end is completed from the germline J gene. V and J are TRBV16 and TRBJ2-7; the D is unclear. The CDR3 covers 10 residues. Trimming shortened V by 5 bases and J by 6 bases, and 5 bases separated the two germline ends. The germline V gene encodes CDR1 SGHSA and CDR2 FRNQAP. The part of the CDR3 DNA that was read is TGTGCAAGCAGCCCCCGTGAACAGTAC. Protein sequence: CASSPREQY. The entire CDR3 is CASSPREQYF.

Turning to this clone: The listed genes are named as in mouse. The read terminates 1 residue ahead of where the CDR3 ends, so the germline J gene completes it. This chain joins TRBV17 and TRBJ2-2; TRBD2 aligns across 8 bases. With 0 bases clipped from V and 5 bases from J, the junction kept 2 bases outside the gene matches. Germline-derived CDR1 and CDR2 are MNHDT and YYDKIL. CDR3 length: 15 amino acids. Here the CDR3 reads CASSREGGRTGQLYF. The sequenced part of the CDR3 DNA is TGTGCTAGCAGTAGAGAGGGGGGGCGGACCGGGCAGCTCTAC.

A remark on this clone: Genes and germline come from the mouse. Partial CDR3 DNA: TGTGCCTGGAGTACCGGGACTGGGGGGGCCTATGAACAGTAC. Translated, it gives CAWSTGTGGAYEQY. The whole CDR3 is CAWSTGTGGAYEQYF. The chain uses TRBV31 and TRBJ2-7, with 13 bases matching TRBD2. Sequencing ends 1 residue short of the CDR3 end; the germline J gene provides the rest. This CDR3 comprises 15 residues. Germline CDR1 and CDR2: GKSSPN and SITVG. The V segment lost 2 bases and the J segment 2 bases; nucleotides outside the gene matches: 3. Using reference TRBV31 and TRBJ2-7 for the parts outside the CDR3, the full variable domain is AQTIHQWPVAEIKAVGSPLSLGCTIKGKSSPNLYWYWQATGGTLQQLFYSITVGQVESVVQLNLSASRPKDDQFILSTEKLLLSHSGFYLCAWSTGTGGAYEQYFGPGTRLTVL.

About this clone itself: The genes are named according to mouse. The read falls 1 residue short of the CDR3 end, and the missing part is taken from the germline J gene. The rearrangement links TRBV12-1 to TRBJ1-1, with a weak D call TRBD1 (5 bases). The CDR3 length is 15 residues. Between the trimmed V and J ends, which lost 0 bases and 0 bases, there was a span of 10 bases. From germline, CDR1 is SGHSN and CDR2 HYEKVE. CDR3 region: CASSLVDNANTEVFF. The covered CDR3 bases are TGTGCCAGCTCTCTCGTGGACAATGCAAACACAGAAGTCTTC.

In regard to this clone: Any gene name here is a mouse gene name. The read terminates 1 residue before the CDR3 end, so the remaining end is supplied by the germline J gene. The rearrangement uses TRBV19 and TRBJ2-7; 12 bases are shared with TRBD2. V was clipped by 5 bases and J by 7 bases; unmatched bases: 7. This CDR3 contains 14 residues. Germline V gene lookup returns CDR1 FNHDT and CDR2 SITEND (reference sequence). The CDR3 bases that were read are TGTGCCAGCAGACCCGGGACTGGGGGGAGGGAACAGTAC. Encoded protein: CASRPGTGGREQY. The whole CDR3 sequence is CASRPGTGGREQYF.

Comment on this clone: The listed genes are named as in mouse. From the germline J gene comes the end of the CDR3, since the read stops 1 residue before it. The chain carries TRBV31 and TRBJ1-6; the match to TRBD1 covers 9 bases. TRBJ1-6 is an open reading frame whose function is uncertain. The V gene's germline CDR1 is GKSSPN and CDR2 SITVG. The CDR3 is 17 amino acids. The V gene end was trimmed by 1 base and the J gene end by 0 bases; junction bases not matched to a gene: 4. The covered CDR3 bases are TGTGCCTGGAGTCCAGGACAGGGGTTTTCCTATAATTCGCCCCTCTAC. Protein: CAWSPGQGFSYNSPLY. The entire CDR3 protein reads CAWSPGQGFSYNSPLYF.

A few counts support this clone. The gene names here belong to mouse. With the read ending 1 residue before the CDR3 end, the germline J gene is used to fill in that end. V gene TRBV5 combines with J gene TRBJ1-3; D is unclear. V lost 3 bases and J 0 bases, leaving 6 bases between the germline ends. This CDR3 is 14 amino acids long. CDR1 is LGHNA and CDR2 is YNLKQL in the germline V gene (reference sequence). CDR3 residues: CASSQTSSGNTLYF. The part of the CDR3 DNA that was read is TGTGCCAGCAGCCAGACATCTTCTGGAAATACGCTCTAT.

To note about this clone: Gene names are mouse gene names. The read finishes 1 residue shy of the CDR3 end, and the germline J gene is used to complete it. V gene TRBV13-2 combines with J gene TRBJ2-5; 10 bases align to TRBD2. The CDR3 consists of 14 residues. With 5 bases clipped from V and 4 bases from J, the junction kept 4 bases outside the gene matches. Germline V CDR1 and CDR2: NNHNN, SYGAGS (reference sequence). CDR3 DNA, as far as it was read: TGTGCCAGCGGCCTGGGGGGGCGGGAAGACACCCAGTAC. Translation: CASGLGGREDTQY. The CDR3 in full is CASGLGGREDTQYF.